Presented here are 14 T cell receptor beta chains from one specimen sequenced in a study of blood T cell repertoires in COVID-19 (TCRdb year 2020). The receptor library was made with the immunoSEQ multiplex PCR assay. TCRdb mirrors the immuneACCESS table, restricted to in-frame sequences. Some clones are absent from its copies; in checked studies, under half trace to an unresolved V gene, and the reason for the others is unknown. The sample includes 150,000 or so clones, with approximately 81% observed a single time. The ten largest make up about 14% of the sample. The specimen sequenced was peripheral blood. Every receptor here comes from a man between 18 and 35 years old with active or convalescent COVID-19.

The chain has TRBV7-3 and TRBJ2-5, with 16 bases aligning to TRBD2. The ends lost 5 bases at V and 4 bases at J; junction bases unmatched: 7. CDR3 length: 17 residues. Germline lookup yields CDR1 SGHTA and CDR2 FQGTGA. The CDR3 nucleotides are TGTGCCAGCAGCCTTGGGACTAGCGGGAGGGAAGCAGAGACCCAGTACTTC. Amino acids: CASSLGTSGREAETQYF.

This clone was picked up a small number of times. This chain links TRBV6-2 or TRBV6-3 with TRBJ1-6; D is ambiguous. The CDR3 has 14 amino acids. CDR1 and CDR2 (germline): MNHEY, SVGEGT. Between the trimmed V and J ends, which lost 4 bases and 3 bases, there was a span of 7 bases. The CDR3 DNA reads as TGTGCCAGCAGTTTTCAGAACTATAATTCACCCCTCCACTTT. This translates into CASSFQNYNSPLHF.

The chain has TRBV12-2 and TRBJ1-1; TRBD1, the table's D call, was not compared with the DNA. TRBV12-2 represents a pseudogene. The CDR3 contains 16 residues. CDR3 sequence reads: CASRPTIDIQNTEVFF. For the CDR3, the DNA is TGTGCAAGTCGACCGACGATAGACATACAGAACACTGAAGTTTTCTTT.

The CDR3 is CASSLGGTDLLRGEQYF. The CDR3 DNA reads TGTGCCAGCAGCTTAGGGGGGACAGACCTCCTTAGGGGCGAGCAGTACTTC. The chain has TRBV7-9 and TRBJ2-7, with 7 bases fitting TRBD1. The CDR3 totals 17 residues. V shed 1 base and J 6 bases; nucleotides not matched to a gene: 15. Germline-derived CDR1 and CDR2 are SEHNR and FQNEAQ (reference sequence).

The chain recombines TRBV15 with TRBJ2-7, with D possibly matching TRBD2 (5 bases). Germline CDR1 and CDR2: LNHNV and YYDKDF (reference sequence). The CDR3 length is 14 residues. The germline V and J ends were trimmed by 0 bases and 3 bases, with 9 bases remaining between them. DNA of the CDR3: TGTGCCACCAGCAGAGATCACGGGAACTACGAGCAGTACTTC. Protein: CATSRDHGNYEQYF.

The chain uses TRBV29-1 and TRBJ2-1; TRBD2 agrees at 15 bases. This CDR3 has 13 residues. J gave up 8 bases and V 7 bases, and 3 bases lay outside the gene matches. Germline values: CDR1 SQVTM, CDR2 ANQGSEA. CDR3 DNA sequence: TGCAGCGCCCGGACTAGCGGGGGGGATGAGCAGTTCTTC. Translation gives CSARTSGGDEQFF.

The chain carries TRBV7-9 and TRBJ1-3; D is undetermined. The CDR3 loop spans 15 amino acids. Germline values: CDR1 SEHNR, CDR2 FQNEAQ (reference sequence). The germline V and J ends were trimmed by 1 base and 7 bases, with 14 bases remaining between them. CDR3 sequence: CASSLDWTGGNTIYF. The DNA of the CDR3 is TGTGCCAGCAGCTTAGATTGGACCGGCGGGAACACCATATATTTT.

The rearrangement joins TRBV23-1 to TRBJ2-7; a weak D match, TRBD2 (5 bases). TRBV23-1 is flagged as an ORF with uncertain function. CDR3 length equals 13 residues. V lost 7 bases and J lost 0, with 10 bases in between. CDR3 coding DNA: TGCGCCAGCACTTTGGACTGCTCCTACGAGCAGTACTTC. This encodes CASTLDCSYEQYF.

The genes are TRBV5-1 and TRBJ2-3; 16 bases map to TRBD2. The CDR3 covers 17 residues. The germline V gene encodes CDR1 SGHRS and CDR2 YFSETQ. Unmatched junction bases numbered 4, after V lost 4 bases and J lost 2 bases. The CDR3 here is CASSAGLAGGYTDTQYF. CDR3 in DNA: TGCGCCAGCAGCGCGGGACTAGCGGGAGGGTACACAGATACGCAGTATTTT.

The rearrangement links TRBV2 to TRBJ2-2; a weak D match, TRBD1 (5 bases). The CDR3 runs 13 residues. V dropped 2 bases and J dropped 5 bases, with 6 bases sitting between them. Germline CDR1 SNHLY, CDR2 FYNNEI. The CDR3 coding sequence is TGTGCCAGCAGTGAACACAGGACCGGGGAGCTGTTTTTT. This encodes CASSEHRTGELFF.

This clone came up once. The J gene is TRBJ1-4, the V gene TRBV7-2; D uncertain. This CDR3 has 13 residues. V was pared by 5 bases and J by 3 bases, with 7 bases between. Germline V gene lookup returns CDR1 SGHTA and CDR2 FQGNSA. This CDR3 reads CASSPEANEKLFF. In DNA, the CDR3 is TGTGCCAGCAGCCCCGAGGCTAATGAAAAACTGTTTTTT.

V and J are TRBV19 and TRBJ1-4; no clear D. Germline values: CDR1 LNHDA, CDR2 SQIVND (reference sequence). The V gene lost 3 bases and the J gene lost 0 bases, with 8 bases spanning the gap. This CDR3 has 15 amino acids. CDR3 DNA: TGTGCCAGTAGTATCGGCGGGGCAACTAATGAAAAACTGTTTTTT. Protein product: CASSIGGATNEKLFF.

The rearrangement links TRBV27 to TRBJ2-7; 8 bases are a match to TRBD1. Germline trimming cut 5 bases from V and 4 bases from J; bases unmatched to any gene: 1. Germline V gene data show CDR1 as MNHEY and CDR2 as SMNVEV (reference sequence). The CDR3 extends over 12 amino acids. The CDR3 loop reads CASSRQGYEQYF. DNA of the CDR3: TGTGCCAGCAGTAGACAGGGGTACGAGCAGTACTTC.

The V call is TRBV25-1, the J call TRBJ1-1; the match to TRBD1 covers 12 bases. The V segment lost 7 bases and the J segment 2 bases; nucleotides outside the gene matches: 14. The CDR3 contains 18 residues. CDR1 is MGHDK and CDR2 is SYGVNS in the germline V gene. The CDR3 DNA reads TGTGCCAGCACCCGACCCCCAGGGACAGGGGGCGATAACACTGAAGCTTTCTTT. This encodes CASTRPPGTGGDNTEAFF.